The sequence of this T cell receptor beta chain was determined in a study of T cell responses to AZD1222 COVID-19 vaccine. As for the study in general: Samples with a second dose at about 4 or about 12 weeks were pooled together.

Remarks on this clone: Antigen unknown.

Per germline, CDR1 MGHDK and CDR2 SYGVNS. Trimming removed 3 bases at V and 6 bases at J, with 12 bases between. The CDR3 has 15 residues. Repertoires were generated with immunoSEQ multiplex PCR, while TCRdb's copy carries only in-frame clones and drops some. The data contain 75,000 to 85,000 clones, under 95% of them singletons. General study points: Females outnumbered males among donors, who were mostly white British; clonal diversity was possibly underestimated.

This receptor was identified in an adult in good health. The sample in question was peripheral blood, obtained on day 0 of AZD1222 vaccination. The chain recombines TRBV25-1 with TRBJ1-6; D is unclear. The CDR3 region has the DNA TGTGCCAGCAGTGACCCCAGGTTGGGTAATTCACCCCTCCACTTT. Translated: CASSDPRLGNSPLHF.